This T cell receptor (beta chain) was captured by sequencing in a study of human CD4 T cells and Enterobacteriaceae. Study-level background: Stimuli were heat-inactivated E. coli, K. pneumoniae, E. aerogenes, S. flexneri, S. sonnei, S. typhimurium, S. aureus.

The repertoire was sequenced with immunoSEQ multiplex PCR; TCRdb's copy has only in-frame clones and lacks some. This table holds 900 to 1,400 clones, about 30% found once. CFSE-low CD25+ ICOS+ proliferating activated T cells were FACS-sorted after roughly 6-7 days. At a 2:1 ratio, CFSE-labeled memory CD4+ T cells were cultured with irradiated autologous monocytes pulsed with antigen. Sorting took every CD4+ cell except CD45RA+CCR7+CD95- naive cells, reaching over 98% purity. Per germline, CDR1 SNHLY and CDR2 FYNNEI. V lost 6 bases and J lost 6; bases outside the gene matches: 9. This CDR3 spans 14 amino acids.

The source material was bacteria-reactive CD4+ T cells grown in culture. Subset denoted: CFSE-low proliferating memory CD4 T cells sorted after in vitro stimulation with a heat-inactivated bacterium or M. tuberculosis lysate. The chain employs TRBV2 and TRBJ2-7; 9 bases are a match to TRBD1. The clonotype originates from a human donor in good health. The CDR3 loop is CASRLLQGAGEQYF. The CDR3 bases are TGTGCCAGCAGGCTATTACAGGGGGCGGGCGAGCAGTACTTC.